This T cell receptor beta chain appears in the sequencing data of a study of cytomegalovirus exposure and HLA in healthy donors. Turning to the study itself: The roughly 130 validation repertoires were reported in a later analysis to have been generated on the same platform as the roughly 700 first-cohort repertoires. Study results and caveats: Altogether, 150 to 200 TCR beta chains were recorded as cytomegalovirus-associated. Most TCRs appeared rarely, but some public TCRs recurred in many donors.

In the case of this clone: What it binds is not known.

The repertoire was sequenced with immunoSEQ multiplex PCR; TCRdb's copy has only in-frame clones and lacks some. The table shows 90,000 to 140,000 clones, with about 86% occurring only once. The length of the CDR3 is 13 residues. V gave up 2 bases and J gave up 3 bases, with 8 bases separating them. In germline, CDR1 is MNHNY, CDR2 SVGAGI (reference sequence). The study drew the donors from its approximately 130-subject validation cohort, separate from the roughly 700-subject first cohort. The receptor comes from a woman aged 18-29 years in good health and CMV-seropositive. This chain uses TRBV6-6 with TRBJ2-7; D remains unclear. Sequenced: PBMCs. In DNA form, the CDR3 reads TGTGCCAGCAGTTACCTGCCAGGCTACGAGCAGTACTTC. Translated, it gives CASSYLPGYEQYF.